This T cell receptor (beta chain) was obtained from a study of blood T cells in healthy people across ages. Note on this clonotype: The antigen is unknown.

The CDR3 loop spans 15 amino acids. Germline trimming cut 1 base from V and 3 bases from J; bases unmatched to any gene: 5. Germline CDR1 is LGHNA and CDR2 is YSLEER. Study results and limitations: More naive CD4+ cells and higher diversity marked long-lived donors relative to aged donors.

Sample-barcoded 5' priming and a J-beta primer mix drove a second PCR of 7 to 11 cycles. Each of the samples gave a minimum of 3 million paired-end reads that contained CDR3. A single record per CDR3 protein comes from TCRdb applying MiXCR to the 5' RACE reads. The data show 1.4 million or so distinct CDR3 sequences, with roughly 43% seen just once and 4% held by the top ten. The receptor comes from a woman under 30 in good health. Sequencing was performed on blood. V is TRBV4-3 and J is TRBJ2-7; 8 bases align to TRBD1. This CDR3 reads CASSQGYRGNYEQYF. DNA of the CDR3: TGCGCCAGCAGCCAAGGGTACAGGGGGAACTACGAGCAGTACTTC.